Below are 32 T cell receptor beta chains sequenced from a single sample in a study of monozygotic twins with inflammatory bowel disease. TCRdb re-called the 5' RACE reads; one entry per CDR3 protein, DNA not given. The sample table includes 350,000 to 550,000 distinct CDR3 sequences. The sample consisted of blood. The receptors come from a human donor with ulcerative colitis or Crohn's disease, or a healthy co-twin of an affected twin (not recorded which).

V usage is TRBV15 and J usage is TRBJ2-1; the D gene TCRdb calls, TRBD2, cannot be checked with no DNA. Looked up from germline, CDR1 is LNHNV and CDR2 is YYDKDF (reference sequence). CDR3 length equals 15 residues. The CDR3: CATSLKAVGYNEQFF. The entire variable domain, with the rest obtained from reference TRBV15 and TRBJ2-1, is as follows: DAMVIQNPRYQVTQFGKPVTLSCSQTLNHNVMYWYQQKSSQAPKLLFHYYDKDFNNEADTPDNFQSRRPNTSFCFLDIRSPGLGDTAMYLCATSLKAVGYNEQFFGPGTRLTVL.

This rearrangement joins TRBV28 to TRBJ2-3. The CDR3 is made up of 13 amino acids. The V gene's germline CDR1 is MDHEN and CDR2 SYDVKM. The CDR3 spells CASLQRSTDTQYF.

The V gene is TRBV7-2, the J gene TRBJ2-1; TCRdb's assignment of TRBD2 cannot be checked, as there is no DNA. Germline CDR1 and CDR2: SGHTA and FQGNSA. CDR3 length: 13 amino acids. CDR3 amino acids: CASSYPSGDEQFF. Variable domain in full (rest from reference TRBV7-2 and TRBJ2-1): GAGVSQSPSNKVTEKGKDVELRCDPISGHTALYWYRQSLGQGLEFLIYFQGNSAPDKSGLPSDRFSAERTGGSVSTLTIQRTQQEDSAVYLCASSYPSGDEQFFGPGTRLTVL.

The chain is built from TRBV20-1 and TRBJ1-5; TCRdb returns TRBD1, unconfirmable since there is no DNA. Per germline, CDR1 DFQATT and CDR2 SNEGSKA (reference sequence). This CDR3 has 15 residues. The CDR3 region is CSARDRWGPRQPQHF.

The V gene is TRBV20-1, the J gene TRBJ1-1. CDR1 DFQATT and CDR2 SNEGSKA come from the germline V gene (reference sequence). This CDR3 has 11 residues. CDR3: CSARDGPEAFF.

The genes are TRBV7-2 and TRBJ1-1. Germline values: CDR1 SGHTA, CDR2 FQGNSA. This CDR3 region has 15 residues. CDR3 amino acids: CASSLGFTGNTEAFF.

V gene TRBV28 combines with J gene TRBJ2-7; TCRdb names TRBD1, which stays unverified in the absence of DNA. This CDR3 region has 13 residues. The germline V gene has CDR1 MDHEN and CDR2 SYDVKM. The CDR3 loop reads CASSLQGYYEQYF.

The chain carries TRBV9 and TRBJ2-2; the D call from TCRdb, TRBD1, cannot be confirmed without DNA. The CDR3 has 18 residues. Germline-derived CDR1 and CDR2 are SGDLS and YYNGEE. CDR3 amino acids: CASSVITGGQANTGELFF. The full variable domain, in which reference TRBV9 and TRBJ2-2 provide the parts outside the CDR3, is DSGVTQTPKHLITATGQRVTLRCSPRSGDLSVYWYQQSLDQGLQFLIQYYNGEERAKGNILERFSAQQFPDLHSELNLSSLELGDSALYFCASSVITGGQANTGELFFGEGSRLTVL.

This chain connects TRBV2 to TRBJ2-2; the TCRdb D gene call, TRBD1, has no DNA to confirm it. The CDR3 length is 13 residues. CDR1 and CDR2 from the germline V gene are SNHLY and FYNNEI. This CDR3 reads CASTNREDGELFF.

V and J are TRBV5-1 and TRBJ2-3; the D call from TCRdb, TRBD1, cannot be confirmed without DNA. Per germline, CDR1 SGHRS and CDR2 YFSETQ. The CDR3 has 15 residues. The CDR3 is CASSSYRDRTDTQYF.

The rearrangement joins TRBV12-3 or TRBV12-4 to TRBJ2-1. The CDR3 runs 13 residues. The CDR3 loop is CASSRDFYNDQFF.

The chain uses TRBV7-2 and TRBJ2-2. Germline assignment: CDR1 SGHTA and CDR2 FQGNSA. The CDR3 runs 15 residues. The CDR3 protein is CASSLLGPITGELFF.

The V and J genes are TRBV30 and TRBJ1-3; TCRdb picks TRBD1, but there is no DNA to check that call. Germline-derived CDR1 and CDR2 are GTSNPN and SVGIG (reference sequence). The CDR3 is 16 amino acids. CDR3 sequence reads: CAWSKIGTTEGNTIYF.

V and J are TRBV6-5 and TRBJ1-5. Germline V gives CDR1 MNHEY, CDR2 SVGAGI. CDR3 length equals 13 residues. The CDR3 spells CASSPDINQPQHF.

The chain recombines TRBV12-3 or TRBV12-4 with TRBJ1-5; absent DNA, TCRdb's TRBD1 call cannot be checked. The CDR3 sequence is 16 residues long. The CDR3 spells CASSLRTGSLNQPQHF.

This chain uses TRBV4-2 with TRBJ2-7. The CDR3 runs 15 residues. Per germline, CDR1 LGHNA and CDR2 YNFKEQ. CDR3 region: CASSQEHSVSYEQYF.

This chain links TRBV5-1 with TRBJ2-2; TCRdb's D call of TRBD2 is untestable without DNA. The CDR3 loop spans 15 amino acids. Germline assignment: CDR1 SGHRS and CDR2 YFSETQ. The CDR3 region is CASTPQGGNTGELFF.

The chain combines TRBV20-1 with TRBJ2-7; TCRdb selects TRBD2, and the lack of DNA leaves this call unchecked. This CDR3 is built from 14 residues. The germline CDR1 and CDR2 sequences are DFQATT and SNEGSKA (reference sequence). CDR3 protein: CSAVWTAGTHEQYF.

J is TRBJ2-2 and V is TRBV27. Germline V gives CDR1 MNHEY, CDR2 SMNVEV (reference sequence). The CDR3 consists of 15 residues. The CDR3 sequence is CASSLRSFGTGELFF.

This chain connects TRBV4-2 to TRBJ2-1; TCRdb proposes TRBD1, but this gene call is untestable without DNA. This CDR3 contains 17 residues. The germline V gene has CDR1 LGHNA and CDR2 YNFKEQ. The CDR3 sequence is CASSQETKQGSRAEQFF.

The chain has TRBV18 and TRBJ2-1. Germline CDR1 is KGHSH and CDR2 is LQKENI. There are 13 residues in the CDR3. The CDR3 sequence is CASCVRSYNEQFF. The full variable domain, rest sourced from reference TRBV18 and TRBJ2-1, is NAGVMQNPRHLVRRRGQEARLRCSPMKGHSHVYWYRQLPEEGLKFMVYLQKENIIDESGMPKERFSAEFPKEGPSILRIQQVVRGDSAAYFCASCVRSYNEQFFGPGTRLTVL.

The V and J genes are TRBV5-1 and TRBJ2-1. The CDR3 runs 15 residues. The germline gives CDR1 SGHRS, CDR2 YFSETQ. The CDR3 loop reads CASSLEAESYNEQFF.

This chain connects TRBV7-9 to TRBJ2-6. There are 17 residues in the CDR3. In germline, CDR1 is SEHNR, CDR2 FQNEAQ (reference sequence). CDR3 amino acids: CASSLGFQTLGANVLTF. Full variable domain (outside the CDR3, taken from reference TRBV7-9 and TRBJ2-6): DTGVSQNPRHKITKRGQNVTFRCDPISEHNRLYWYRQTLGQGPEFLTYFQNEAQLEKSRLLSDRFSAERPKGSFSTLEIQRTEQGDSAMYLCASSLGFQTLGANVLTFGAGSRLTVL.

The rearrangement uses TRBV7-9 and TRBJ2-2. The CDR3 spans 16 residues. CDR1 is SEHNR, CDR2 FQNEAQ, per germline (reference sequence). The CDR3: CASSAEETLYTGELFF.

J is TRBJ2-1 and V is TRBV27; TCRdb selects TRBD2, and the lack of DNA leaves this call unchecked. The germline V gene encodes CDR1 MNHEY and CDR2 SMNVEV (reference sequence). CDR3 length equals 16 residues. CDR3 residues: CASSSIAGSSYNEQFF.

The chain couples TRBV30 to TRBJ2-2; checking the TCRdb D call of TRBD2 is not possible without DNA. The germline CDR1 and CDR2 sequences are GTSNPN and SVGIG (reference sequence). The CDR3 is 13 amino acids. The CDR3 sequence is CAWSVAGNGELFF.

The J gene is TRBJ2-1, the V gene TRBV20-1; TCRdb's D call of TRBD2 is untestable without DNA. The germline V gene has CDR1 DFQATT and CDR2 SNEGSKA (reference sequence). The CDR3 length is 16 residues. CDR3 sequence reads: CSAQSRLAGEHNEQFF.

The chain links TRBV7-6 to TRBJ1-2; TCRdb reports TRBD1, a call that lacks DNA to check it against. Germline V gene data show CDR1 as SGHVS and CDR2 as FNYEAQ. CDR3 size: 13 residues. The CDR3 is CASSPTGLDGYTF.

The V and J genes are TRBV7-9 and TRBJ1-5; absent DNA, TCRdb's TRBD1 call cannot be checked. Per the germline V gene, CDR1 is SEHNR and CDR2 is FQNEAQ (reference sequence). This CDR3 has 12 residues. This CDR3 is CASRTGMGPQHF. The whole variable domain, filled in from reference TRBV7-9 and TRBJ1-5, reads DTGVSQNPRHKITKRGQNVTFRCDPISEHNRLYWYRQTLGQGPEFLTYFQNEAQLEKSRLLSDRFSAERPKGSFSTLEIQRTEQGDSAMYLCASRTGMGPQHFGDGTRLSIL.

V usage is TRBV20-1 and J usage is TRBJ2-1. The germline gives CDR1 DFQATT, CDR2 SNEGSKA (reference sequence). The CDR3 has 15 residues. CDR3 protein: CSARDIGSSYNEQFF.

V gene TRBV6-6 combines with J gene TRBJ2-7; lacking DNA, the TRBD1 call made by TCRdb goes unchecked. Germline values: CDR1 MNHNY, CDR2 SVGAGI (reference sequence). The CDR3 runs 13 residues. This chain's CDR3 is CASCFVPGGEQYF.

This chain links TRBV5-1 with TRBJ1-2. The CDR3 is 12 amino acids. Looked up from germline, CDR1 is SGHRS and CDR2 is YFSETQ. The CDR3 is CASSAQDDGYTF.